This passage covers 5 T cell receptor beta chains from one sample sequenced in a study of blood T cell repertoires in COVID-19. Only in-frame clones appear in the TCRdb table, and some are missing; sequencing was by immunoSEQ multiplex PCR. The sample lists around 150,000 clones, approximately 91% occurring once. The specimen sequenced was peripheral blood. The receptors shown here come from a young man with acute or convalescent COVID-19.

The chain couples TRBV27 to TRBJ1-4; D is unclear. From germline, CDR1 is MNHEY and CDR2 SMNVEV (reference sequence). The CDR3 runs 14 residues. Trimming cost V 5 bases and J 8 bases, with 15 bases left between them. The CDR3 is CASSPVLGGEKLFF. For the CDR3, the DNA is TGTGCCAGCAGTCCCGTCCTGGGAGGGGAAAAACTGTTTTTT.

This rearrangement joins TRBV30 to TRBJ1-5, with D possibly being TRBD1 (5 bases). V was shortened by 3 bases and J by 2 bases, with 11 bases between the two germline ends. Germline-derived CDR1 and CDR2 are GTSNPN and SVGIG (reference sequence). The CDR3 contains 14 residues. The CDR3 DNA reads TGTGCCTGGAGCCCGCCGGGGGGCAATCAGCCCCAGCATTTT. It is translated as CAWSPPGGNQPQHF. Combining the CDR3 with reference TRBV30 and TRBJ1-5 gives the whole variable domain SQTIHQWPATLVQPVGSPLSLECTVEGTSNPNLYWYRQAAGRGLQLLFYSVGIGQISSEVPQNLSASRPQDRQFILSSKKLLLSDSGFYLCAWSPPGGNQPQHFGDGTRLSIL.

The chain employs TRBV6-1 and TRBJ1-2; D remains unclear. This CDR3 region has 15 residues. Looked up from germline, CDR1 is MNHNS and CDR2 is SASEGT. V shed 2 bases and J shed 6 bases, with 16 bases lying between them. CDR3 in DNA: TGTGCCAGCAGTGAAATGTTATGGTCGAGCCATGGCTACACCTTC. Translation: CASSEMLWSSHGYTF.

The chain recombines TRBV10-2 with TRBJ1-4; 7 positions match TRBD1. V trimming: 8 bases; J trimming: 6 bases; junction bases outside the gene matches: 6. Germline V gives CDR1 WSHSY, CDR2 SAAADI. The CDR3 is 13 residues long. CDR3 protein: CASGSGGYEKLFF. The CDR3 DNA sequence: TGCGCCAGCGGATCAGGGGGATATGAAAAACTGTTTTTT.

The rearrangement links TRBV5-1 to TRBJ2-3; D call uncertain. The V gene lost 2 bases and the J gene lost 4 bases, with 8 bases spanning the gap. This CDR3 region has 13 residues. Germline lookup yields CDR1 SGHRS and CDR2 YFSETQ. CDR3: CASSFEAADTQYF. The DNA of the CDR3 is TGCGCCAGCAGCTTTGAGGCGGCAGATACGCAGTATTTT.